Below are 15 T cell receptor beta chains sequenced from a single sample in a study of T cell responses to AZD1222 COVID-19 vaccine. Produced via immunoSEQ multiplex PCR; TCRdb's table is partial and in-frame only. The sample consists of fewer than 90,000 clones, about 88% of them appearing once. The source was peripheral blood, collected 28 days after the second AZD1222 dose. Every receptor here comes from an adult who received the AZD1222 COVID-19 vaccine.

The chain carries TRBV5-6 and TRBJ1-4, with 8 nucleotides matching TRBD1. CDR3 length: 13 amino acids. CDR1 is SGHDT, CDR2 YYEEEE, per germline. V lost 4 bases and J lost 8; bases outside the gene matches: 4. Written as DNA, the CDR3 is TGTGCCAGCAGCCAACAGGGGGGGGAAAAACTGTTTTTT. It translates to CASSQQGGEKLFF.

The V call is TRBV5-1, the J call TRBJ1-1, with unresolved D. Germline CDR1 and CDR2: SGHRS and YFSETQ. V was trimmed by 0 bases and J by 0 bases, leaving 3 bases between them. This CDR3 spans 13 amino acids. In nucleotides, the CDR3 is TGCGCCAGCAGCTTGGAGGTGAACACTGAAGCTTTCTTT. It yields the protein CASSLEVNTEAFF.

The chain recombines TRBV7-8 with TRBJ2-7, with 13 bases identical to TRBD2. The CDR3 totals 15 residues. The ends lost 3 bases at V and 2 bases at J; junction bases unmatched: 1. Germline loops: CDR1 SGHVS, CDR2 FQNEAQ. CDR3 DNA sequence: TGTGCCAGCAGCTTCACTAGCGGGAGGGCCTACGAGCAGTACTTC. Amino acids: CASSFTSGRAYEQYF.

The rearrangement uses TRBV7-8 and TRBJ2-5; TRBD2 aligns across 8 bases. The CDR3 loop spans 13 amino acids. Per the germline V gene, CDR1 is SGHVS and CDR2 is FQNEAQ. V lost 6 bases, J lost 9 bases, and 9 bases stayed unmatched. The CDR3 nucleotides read TGTGCCAGCAGACTCCCGGGACTAGGGGCCCAGTACTTC. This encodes CASRLPGLGAQYF.

CDR3 amino acids: CASSLSGQGSEAFF. The CDR3 nucleotides read TGTGCCAGCAGTTTATCGGGACAGGGTTCTGAAGCTTTCTTT. The V gene is TRBV27, the J gene TRBJ1-1; 9 bases match TRBD1. The CDR3 totals 14 residues. Germline V lookup: CDR1 MNHEY, CDR2 SMNVEV (reference sequence). V gave up 0 bases and J gave up 6 bases; unmatched junction bases: 2.

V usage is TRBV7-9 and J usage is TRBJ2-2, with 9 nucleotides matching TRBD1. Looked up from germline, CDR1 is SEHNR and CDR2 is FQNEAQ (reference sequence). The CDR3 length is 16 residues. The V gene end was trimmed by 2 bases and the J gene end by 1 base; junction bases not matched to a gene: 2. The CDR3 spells CASSLTGGLNTGELFF. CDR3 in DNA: TGTGCCAGCAGCTTAACAGGGGGCCTGAACACCGGGGAGCTGTTTTTT. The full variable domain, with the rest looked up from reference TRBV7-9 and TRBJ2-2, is DTGVSQNPRHKITKRGQNVTFRCDPISEHNRLYWYRQTLGQGPEFLTYFQNEAQLEKSRLLSDRFSAERPKGSFSTLEIQRTEQGDSAMYLCASSLTGGLNTGELFFGEGSRLTVL.

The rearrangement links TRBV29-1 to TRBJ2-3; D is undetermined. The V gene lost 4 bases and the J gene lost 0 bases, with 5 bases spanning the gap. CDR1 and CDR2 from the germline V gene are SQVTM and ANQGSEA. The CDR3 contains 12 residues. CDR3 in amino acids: CSVALSTDTQYF. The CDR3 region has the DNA TGCAGCGTTGCCCTTAGCACAGATACGCAGTATTTT.

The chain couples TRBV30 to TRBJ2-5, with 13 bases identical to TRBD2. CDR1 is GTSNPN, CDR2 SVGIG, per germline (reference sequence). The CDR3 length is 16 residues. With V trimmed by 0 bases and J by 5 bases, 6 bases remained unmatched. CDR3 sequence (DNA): TGTGCCTGGAGTGTACTAGCGGGAGGGCCGGGGGAGACCCAGTACTTC. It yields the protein CAWSVLAGGPGETQYF.

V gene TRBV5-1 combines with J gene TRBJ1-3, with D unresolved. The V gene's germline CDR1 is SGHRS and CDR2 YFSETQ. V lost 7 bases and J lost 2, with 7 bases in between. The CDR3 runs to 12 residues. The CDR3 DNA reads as TGCGCCAGCGCCGGAGCTGGAAACACCATATATTTT. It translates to CASAGAGNTIYF.

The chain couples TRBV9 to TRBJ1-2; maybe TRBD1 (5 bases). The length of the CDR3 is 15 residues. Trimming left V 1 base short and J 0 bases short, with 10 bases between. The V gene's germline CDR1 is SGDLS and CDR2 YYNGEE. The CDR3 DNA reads TGTGCCAGCAGCGTAATCCCAGGGCCTAACTATGGCTACACCTTC. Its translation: CASSVIPGPNYGYTF.

The CDR3 bases are TGTGCCAGCAGCCATCTGCAGAATTGGGAGGGAACAGATACGCAGTATTTT. It encodes CASSHLQNWEGTDTQYF. This rearrangement joins TRBV11-2 to TRBJ2-3; 7 nucleotides match TRBD2. The CDR3 is 17 amino acids. Trimming at V came to 5 bases and at J to 3 bases, leaving 14 bases not matched to a gene. CDR1 is SGHAT and CDR2 is FQNNGV in the germline V gene.

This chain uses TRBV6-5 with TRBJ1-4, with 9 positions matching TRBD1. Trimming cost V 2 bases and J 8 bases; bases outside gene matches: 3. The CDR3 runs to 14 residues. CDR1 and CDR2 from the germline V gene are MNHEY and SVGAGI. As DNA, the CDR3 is TGTGCCAGCAGTTACGACAGGGGGAGCGAAAAACTGTTTTTT. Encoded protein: CASSYDRGSEKLFF.

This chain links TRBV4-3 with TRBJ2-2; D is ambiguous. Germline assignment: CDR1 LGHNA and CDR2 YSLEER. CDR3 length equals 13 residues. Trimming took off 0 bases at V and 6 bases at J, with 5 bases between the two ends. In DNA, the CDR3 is TGCGCCAGCAGCCAAGATTGGGCCGGGGAGCTGTTTTTT. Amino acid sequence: CASSQDWAGELFF.

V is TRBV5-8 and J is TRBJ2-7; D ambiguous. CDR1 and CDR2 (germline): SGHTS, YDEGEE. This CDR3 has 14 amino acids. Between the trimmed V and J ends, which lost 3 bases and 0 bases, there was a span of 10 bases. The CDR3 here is CASSWALFSYEQYF. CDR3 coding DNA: TGTGCCAGCAGCTGGGCGCTTTTCTCCTACGAGCAGTACTTC.

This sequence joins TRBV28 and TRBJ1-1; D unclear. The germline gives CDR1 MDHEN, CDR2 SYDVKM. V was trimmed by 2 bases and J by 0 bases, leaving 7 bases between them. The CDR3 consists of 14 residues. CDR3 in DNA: TGTGCCAGCAGTTTAAAGGGCCTGAACACTGAAGCTTTCTTT. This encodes CASSLKGLNTEAFF.